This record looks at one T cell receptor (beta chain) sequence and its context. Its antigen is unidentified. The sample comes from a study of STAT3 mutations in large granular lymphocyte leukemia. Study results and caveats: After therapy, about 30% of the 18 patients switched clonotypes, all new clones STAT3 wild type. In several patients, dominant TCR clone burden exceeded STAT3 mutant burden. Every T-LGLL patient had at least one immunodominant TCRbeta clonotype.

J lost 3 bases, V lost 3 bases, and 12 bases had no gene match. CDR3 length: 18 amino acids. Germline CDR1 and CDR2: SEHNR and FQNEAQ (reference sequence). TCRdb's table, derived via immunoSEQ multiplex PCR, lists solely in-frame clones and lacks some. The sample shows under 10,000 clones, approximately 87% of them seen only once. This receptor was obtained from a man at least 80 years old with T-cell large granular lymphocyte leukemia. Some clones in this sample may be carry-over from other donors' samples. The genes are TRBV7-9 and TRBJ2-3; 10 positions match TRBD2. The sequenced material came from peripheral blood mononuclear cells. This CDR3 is CASSLPSLAGYGTDTQYF. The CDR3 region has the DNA TGTGCCAGCAGCTTGCCCTCACTAGCGGGGTATGGTACAGATACGCAGTATTTT.